One and the same sample provided the 24 T cell receptor beta chains below, sequenced in a study of control samples from healthy donors and cancer patients. Libraries were prepared by immunoSEQ multiplex PCR; TCRdb keeps only in-frame clonotypes and omits some of them. The table lists 100,000 to 150,000 clones, less than 90% of them singletons, with 1.5% to 2% in the top ten. Sequenced sample: blood. These receptors all come from a man aged 18 to 29 in good health.

The chain links TRBV19 to TRBJ1-2; no firm D call. This CDR3 spans 16 amino acids. V gave up 3 bases and J gave up 7 bases, with 21 bases separating them. Germline V gives CDR1 LNHDA, CDR2 SQIVND (reference sequence). The CDR3 reads CASSIRAGTVSRGYTF. The CDR3, as DNA: TGTGCCAGTAGTATTAGGGCAGGCACGGTATCGCGTGGCTACACCTTC.

This clone was seen only a few times. V and J are TRBV6-4 and TRBJ2-3, with D possibly TRBD2 on 5 matching bases. Trimming stripped 0 bases from V and 1 base from J, with 11 bases between. This CDR3 is built from 16 residues. In germline, CDR1 is MRHNA, CDR2 SNTAGT. The CDR3 protein is CASSDSLGSGTDTQYF. The DNA of the CDR3 is TGTGCCAGCAGTGACTCGTTGGGTAGCGGCACAGATACGCAGTATTTT.

V is TRBV28 and J is TRBJ1-2; the match to TRBD1 covers 8 bases. This CDR3 region has 14 residues. V shed 7 bases and J 6 bases; nucleotides not matched to a gene: 10. Germline CDR1 reads MDHEN; CDR2 reads SYDVKM. The DNA of the CDR3 is TGTGCCAGCATAATTCCAGGACAGGGAGATGGCTACACCTTC. Translating gives CASIIPGQGDGYTF.

This chain connects TRBV30 to TRBJ1-1; no firm D call. Trimming took 2 bases from V and 1 from J, leaving 5 bases between them. This CDR3 has 12 amino acids. The germline V gene has CDR1 GTSNPN and CDR2 SVGIG (reference sequence). The CDR3 DNA is TGTGCCTGGAGTATAGGGAACACTGAAGCTTTCTTT. Protein product: CAWSIGNTEAFF.

The rearrangement links TRBV5-6 to TRBJ1-2, with D unclear. The V gene lost 2 bases and the J gene lost 2 bases, with 16 bases spanning the gap. The CDR3 has 16 residues. Germline values: CDR1 SGHDT, CDR2 YYEEEE. The CDR3 here is CASSFISTNPNYGYTF. CDR3 DNA: TGTGCCAGCAGCTTCATATCTACAAACCCAAACTATGGCTACACCTTC.

By share, this clone counts as medium-sized (0.01 to 0.1%). This chain links TRBV29-1 with TRBJ1-1; D remains unclear. The V end lost 3 bases, the J end lost 5 bases, and 10 bases lay between the germline ends. From germline, CDR1 is SQVTM and CDR2 ANQGSEA. CDR3 length equals 12 residues. The CDR3 nucleotides read TGCAGCGTTGACAGCCTCAGAACTGAAGCTTTCTTT. Its protein is CSVDSLRTEAFF.

This sequence joins TRBV18 and TRBJ2-7; 8 bases are shared with TRBD2. The CDR3 sequence is 14 residues long. CDR1 is KGHSH and CDR2 is LQKENI in the germline V gene. V lost 2 bases to trimming and J lost 7 bases; unmatched junction nucleotides: 7. CDR3 in DNA: TGTGCCAGCTCACCAGCGGGAGGTACGCGGGAGCAGTACTTC. As protein: CASSPAGGTREQYF. The variable domain in full, with the rest retrieved from reference TRBV18 and TRBJ2-7, is NAGVMQNPRHLVRRRGQEARLRCSPMKGHSHVYWYRQLPEEGLKFMVYLQKENIIDESGMPKERFSAEFPKEGPSILRIQQVVRGDSAAYFCASSPAGGTREQYFGPGTRLTVT.

This clone was seen a handful of times. The rearrangement uses TRBV7-3 and TRBJ2-6; D is unresolved. With 8 bases removed from V and 0 bases from J, the gap between germline ends came to 8 bases. Germline values: CDR1 SGHTA, CDR2 FQGTGA. This CDR3 is built from 14 residues. The chain's CDR3 is CASAEYSGANVLTF. Here the CDR3 DNA reads TGTGCCAGCGCCGAGTACTCTGGGGCCAACGTCCTGACTTTC. The full variable domain, its missing parts supplied by reference TRBV7-3 and TRBJ2-6, is GAGVSQTPSNKVTEKGKYVELRCDPISGHTALYWYRQSLGQGPEFLIYFQGTGAADDSGLPNDRFFAVRPEGSVSTLKIQRTERGDSAVYLCASAEYSGANVLTFGAGSRLTVL.

This chain uses TRBV9 with TRBJ1-3; TRBD1 might be the D (6 bases). V lost 8 bases to trimming and J lost 4 bases, with 16 bases between them. Germline V gives CDR1 SGDLS, CDR2 YYNGEE. This CDR3 has 14 amino acids. CDR3 sequence: CARDRGLIGNTIYF. The CDR3 region has the DNA TGTGCCAGAGACCGGGGGCTCATCGGAAACACCATATATTTT.

The chain joins TRBV5-1 to TRBJ1-2, with a weak D call TRBD1 (5 bases). CDR3 length equals 16 residues. The V end was cut by 7 bases, the J end by 7 bases, with 26 bases between. From germline, CDR1 is SGHRS and CDR2 YFSETQ. The CDR3, as DNA: TGCGCCAGCGCTTACGACCGAGGGACGGCAGATCGTGGCTACACCTTC. This translates into CASAYDRGTADRGYTF. Full variable domain (outside the CDR3, taken from reference TRBV5-1 and TRBJ1-2): KAGVTQTPRYLIKTRGQQVTLSCSPISGHRSVSWYQQTPGQGLQFLFEYFSETQRNKGNFPGRFSGRQFSNSRSEMNVSTLELGDSALYLCASAYDRGTADRGYTFGSGTRLTVV.

A note on this clone: At the DNA level, this CDR3 is encoded by other sequences in the same sample as well. This chain's CDR3 is CASSIGGYEQYF. CDR3 in DNA: TGTGCCAGTAGTATTGGTGGATACGAGCAGTACTTC. This chain connects TRBV19 to TRBJ2-7; no reliable D call. Germline V gene lookup returns CDR1 LNHDA and CDR2 SQIVND (reference sequence). V gave up 3 bases and J gave up 4 bases, with 7 bases separating them. There are 12 residues in the CDR3.

The chain has TRBV27 and TRBJ2-1; D is ambiguous. CDR1 and CDR2 from the germline V gene are MNHEY and SMNVEV (reference sequence). V was shortened by 5 bases and J by 5 bases, with 16 bases between the two germline ends. This CDR3 region has 15 residues. The chain's CDR3 is CASSPPALVHNEQFF. CDR3 coding DNA: TGTGCCAGCAGTCCCCCTGCGCTAGTCCACAATGAGCAGTTCTTC.

V and J are TRBV3-1 (or the pseudogene TRBV3-2) and TRBJ1-4, with 8 bases identical to TRBD1. Germline V gene data show CDR1 as LGHDT and CDR2 as YNNKEL (reference sequence). This CDR3 is 14 amino acids long. Trimming at V came to 4 bases and at J to 4 bases, leaving 2 bases not matched to a gene. CDR3 region: CASSPTGGNEKLFF. Here the CDR3 DNA reads TGTGCCAGCAGCCCTACAGGGGGTAATGAAAAACTGTTTTTT.

The CDR3 region is CASSRTTGELFF. The CDR3 coding sequence is TGTGCCAGCAGTCGCACCACCGGGGAGCTGTTTTTT. The V gene is TRBV6-5, the J gene TRBJ2-2, with no clear D. Germline-derived CDR1 and CDR2 are MNHEY and SVGAGI. The CDR3 totals 12 residues. V was pared by 5 bases and J by 4 bases, with 5 bases between.

The CDR3 nucleotides read TGTGCCAGCAGCCCAGGGACAAGGGACGAGCAGTACTTC. This sequence encodes CASSPGTRDEQYF. The rearrangement links TRBV7-9 to TRBJ2-7, with D possibly TRBD1 on 6 matching bases. Germline V gene lookup returns CDR1 SEHNR and CDR2 FQNEAQ (reference sequence). Trimming left V 5 bases short and J 5 bases short, with 13 bases between. The CDR3 is made up of 13 amino acids.

The sample holds one count of this clone. The chain links TRBV10-3 to TRBJ2-5; 7 bases agree with TRBD2. The ends lost 6 bases at V and 5 bases at J; junction bases unmatched: 15. The CDR3 has 16 residues. Germline V gives CDR1 ENHRY, CDR2 SYGVKD. CDR3 coding DNA: TGTGCCATCAGGGTGGGTGGACTAGGGGTCGAGGAGACCCAGTACTTC. Its translation is CAIRVGGLGVEETQYF.

The DNA of the CDR3 is TGTGCCAGCAGTCTAGAGGGACCATTACGGGGCGGGGAGCTGTTTTTT. Protein sequence: CASSLEGPLRGGELFF. The gene calls are TRBV27 and TRBJ2-2; D assignment may be TRBD1 or TRBD2 (5 bases each). Trimming removed 5 bases at V and 7 bases at J, with 20 bases between. CDR3 size: 16 residues. Germline V gives CDR1 MNHEY, CDR2 SMNVEV (reference sequence).

In its sample, this clone was seen a few times. This chain links TRBV5-4 with TRBJ1-6; D call uncertain. CDR1 SGHNT and CDR2 YYREEE come from the germline V gene (reference sequence). Between the trimmed V and J ends, which lost 4 bases and 8 bases, there was a span of 13 bases. The CDR3 totals 14 residues. In nucleotides, the CDR3 is TGTGCCAGCAGCCCCGACACCTGGGATTCACCCCTCCACTTT. Encoded protein: CASSPDTWDSPLHF.

The chain employs TRBV27 and TRBJ2-7; TRBD2 agrees at 8 bases. CDR1 is MNHEY and CDR2 is SMNVEV in the germline V gene (reference sequence). Trimming cost V 2 bases and J 3 bases; bases outside gene matches: 0. The CDR3 spans 13 residues. The CDR3 sequence: CASSLAGGYEQYF. Written as DNA, the CDR3 is TGTGCCAGCAGTTTAGCGGGGGGCTACGAGCAGTACTTC.

This chain connects TRBV3-1 (or the pseudogene TRBV3-2) to TRBJ2-7; 15 bases are shared with TRBD2. This CDR3 is built from 18 residues. Looked up from germline, CDR1 is LGHDT and CDR2 is YNNKEL (reference sequence). J lost 4 bases, V lost 3 bases, and 10 bases had no gene match. In DNA form, the CDR3 reads TGTGCCAGCAGCCAGCGCGGGACTAGCGGGAGGATCCCTTACGAGCAGTACTTC. Its translation: CASSQRGTSGRIPYEQYF.

This clone appeared once. The gene calls are TRBV5-1 and TRBJ1-1, with D possibly TRBD1 on 6 matching bases. The CDR3 has 13 residues. V lost 5 bases, J lost 5 bases, and 13 bases lay in between. Germline V CDR1 and CDR2: SGHRS, YFSETQ. The CDR3 DNA sequence: TGCGCCAGCAGGTCTCAGGGGACGACTGAAGCTTTCTTT. Its translation is CASRSQGTTEAFF.

The gene calls are TRBV18 and TRBJ2-7; 11 bases match TRBD2. Germline CDR1 reads KGHSH; CDR2 reads LQKENI. The V segment lost 5 bases and the J segment 2 bases; nucleotides outside the gene matches: 5. This CDR3 is built from 15 residues. In DNA form, the CDR3 reads TGTGCCAGCTCAAGCAAGGGACTAGCGGCCTACGAGCAGTACTTC. Translating it yields CASSSKGLAAYEQYF.

The rearrangement links TRBV4-3 to TRBJ1-6; D not resolved. Trimming removed 0 bases at V and 0 bases at J, with 9 bases between. This CDR3 has 17 amino acids. In germline, CDR1 is LGHNA, CDR2 YSLEER. The chain's CDR3 is CASSQDSTSSYNSPLHF. Written as DNA, the CDR3 is TGCGCCAGCAGCCAAGATTCAACGAGCTCCTATAATTCACCCCTCCACTTT.

DNA of the CDR3: TGTGCCAGTAGTCAGAGGGCGGACAGGGGTCCCCCCACGCAGTATTTT. Translated: CASSQRADRGPPTQYF. The V gene is TRBV19, the J gene TRBJ2-3, with 9 bases fitting TRBD1. Germline values: CDR1 LNHDA, CDR2 SQIVND (reference sequence). V gave up 5 bases and J gave up 9 bases; unmatched junction bases: 15. The CDR3 consists of 16 residues.